The clone carrying this T cell receptor beta chain has a single count. 13 Jbeta primers and 60 Vbeta primers were used for the PCR. Profiling relied on immunoSEQ multiplex PCR, and the TCRdb table lists in-frame clones only, not all of them. The data show about 120,000 clones, with about 68% seen just once and 4% held by the top ten. This entry belongs to a study of cytomegalovirus exposure and HLA in healthy donors. The TCR sequence derives from a man aged 40-50 years in good health and CMV-seropositive. Sequencing input: PBMCs.

In nucleotides, the CDR3 is TGTGCCAGTAGTATGTACGGGGGGGGACTGCGGGGGTCTGGGGCCAACGTCCTGACTTTC. Translated, it gives CASSMYGGGLRGSGANVLTF. The chain is built from TRBV19 and TRBJ2-6, with 8 bases that match TRBD2. The CDR3 length is 20 residues. Germline V gene lookup returns CDR1 LNHDA and CDR2 SQIVND (reference sequence). The junction had 14 bases not matched to a gene; V was cut back by 3 bases and J by 1 base.